The 24 T cell receptor beta chains in this list originate from one sample, sequenced in a study of blood T cell repertoires in COVID-19. Method: immunoSEQ multiplex PCR; TCRdb's copy keeps in-frame clones and lacks some. The table includes around 280,000 clones, 70% to 90% detected once. Source material: peripheral blood. The receptors shown here come from a woman aged 25 to 39 who had recovered from COVID-19.

This clone appeared a few times. The chain employs TRBV28 and TRBJ1-5; the match to TRBD1 covers 8 bases. This CDR3 comprises 14 residues. J gave up 7 bases and V 6 bases, and 8 bases lay outside the gene matches. Germline V gene data show CDR1 as MDHEN and CDR2 as SYDVKM. In nucleotides, the CDR3 is TGTGCCAGCAGGCTAGCCAGGGGGCTACAGCCCCAGCATTTT. It specifies CASRLARGLQPQHF. Supplemented by reference TRBV28 and TRBJ1-5, the full variable domain reads DVKVTQSSRYLVKRTGEKVFLECVQDMDHENMFWYRQDPGLGLRLIYFSYDVKMKEKGDIPEGYSVSREKKERFSLILESASTNQTSMYLCASRLARGLQPQHFGDGTRLSIL.

The chain links TRBV29-1 to TRBJ2-7; a possible D gene is TRBD1 (5 bases). From germline, CDR1 is SQVTM and CDR2 ANQGSEA. V dropped 6 bases and J dropped 1 base, with 10 bases sitting between them. The CDR3 totals 12 residues. The CDR3 region is CSVYTGSYEQYF. For the CDR3, the DNA is TGCAGCGTATATACAGGTTCCTACGAGCAGTACTTC.

J is TRBJ1-5 and V is TRBV5-6; 7 bases map to TRBD1. The CDR3 runs to 13 residues. From germline, CDR1 is SGHDT and CDR2 YYEEEE. With V trimmed by 2 bases and J by 8 bases, 4 bases remained unmatched. CDR3 DNA: TGTGCCAGCAGCTTACAGGGGCAGGAGCCCCAGCATTTT. It is translated as CASSLQGQEPQHF.

The chain joins TRBV6-5 to TRBJ2-2; 10 bases agree with TRBD2. Looked up from germline, CDR1 is MNHEY and CDR2 is SVGAGI. The CDR3 has 14 residues. The ends lost 9 bases at V and 1 base at J; junction bases unmatched: 2. CDR3 amino acids: CASRTSGNTGELFF. In DNA, the CDR3 is TGTGCCAGTAGGACTAGCGGGAACACCGGGGAGCTGTTTTTT.

The genes are TRBV7-9 and TRBJ1-1, with D perhaps TRBD1 (6 bases). Deletions cut 4 bases from V and 7 bases from J, with 16 bases between. Germline loops: CDR1 SEHNR, CDR2 FQNEAQ (reference sequence). The length of the CDR3 is 14 residues. The chain's CDR3 is CASSSIGQPGEAFF. CDR3 bases: TGTGCCAGCAGCTCTATAGGACAGCCTGGTGAAGCTTTCTTT.

The rearrangement joins TRBV5-1 to TRBJ2-5, with TRBD2 matching over 10 bases. The CDR3 is 17 residues long. Germline V lookup: CDR1 SGHRS, CDR2 YFSETQ. V gave up 0 bases and J gave up 5 bases; unmatched junction bases: 10. This chain's CDR3 is CASSLVVTAGGHETQYF. CDR3 in DNA: TGCGCCAGCAGCTTGGTAGTTACAGCGGGGGGGCACGAGACCCAGTACTTC. Complete variable domain (other parts from reference TRBV5-1 and TRBJ2-5): KAGVTQTPRYLIKTRGQQVTLSCSPISGHRSVSWYQQTPGQGLQFLFEYFSETQRNKGNFPGRFSGRQFSNSRSEMNVSTLELGDSALYLCASSLVVTAGGHETQYFGPGTRLLVL.

This clone came up a few times. The DNA of the CDR3 is TGTGCCAGCAGTTACTCTCGGAGTAGGAGCACTGAAGCTTTCTTT. Protein: CASSYSRSRSTEAFF. The chain employs TRBV6-5 and TRBJ1-1; no clear D. Germline CDR1 and CDR2: MNHEY and SVGAGI. This CDR3 is built from 15 residues. Trimming removed 0 bases at V and 4 bases at J, with 12 bases between.

The V call is TRBV9, the J call TRBJ2-5, with D unresolved. V lost 0 bases and J 2 bases, leaving 11 bases between the germline ends. Looked up from germline, CDR1 is SGDLS and CDR2 is YYNGEE. This CDR3 comprises 15 residues. The CDR3 here is CASSVAGRPQETQYF. CDR3 DNA sequence: TGTGCCAGCAGCGTAGCTGGGCGCCCTCAAGAGACCCAGTACTTC.

The CDR3 nucleotides are TGTGCCAGCAGCACCATAGGAGTGGAAATGAACACTGAAGCTTTCTTT. Translating it yields CASSTIGVEMNTEAFF. J is TRBJ1-1 and V is TRBV21-1. TRBV21-1 is flagged as a pseudogene. The CDR3 sequence is 16 residues long.

The chain combines TRBV5-6 with TRBJ1-3; D may be TRBD1 (6 bases). There are 14 residues in the CDR3. Germline assignment: CDR1 SGHDT and CDR2 YYEEEE. V lost 2 bases and J 1 base, leaving 7 bases between the germline ends. CDR3 protein: CASSLTGSGNTIYF. CDR3 nucleotides: TGTGCCAGCAGCTTAACAGGGTCTGGAAACACCATATATTTT.

The chain recombines TRBV6-1 with TRBJ2-3, with 9 bases fitting TRBD1. Germline V gene lookup returns CDR1 MNHNS and CDR2 SASEGT. V gave up 3 bases and J gave up 2 bases; unmatched junction bases: 6. This CDR3 is 16 amino acids long. CDR3 sequence: CASSDLRTGATDTQYF. In DNA, the CDR3 is TGTGCCAGCAGTGACCTCCGGACAGGGGCCACAGATACGCAGTATTTT.

The genes are TRBV3-1 (or the pseudogene TRBV3-2) and TRBJ1-6, with TRBD1 as a possible D gene (5 bases). Germline V lookup: CDR1 LGHDT, CDR2 YNNKEL (reference sequence). This CDR3 region has 15 residues. Trimming shortened V by 0 bases and J by 8 bases, and 11 bases separated the two germline ends. The CDR3 here is CASSQETRADSPLHF. For the CDR3, the DNA is TGTGCCAGCAGCCAAGAAACCAGGGCCGATTCACCCCTCCACTTT.

The genes are TRBV3-1 (or the pseudogene TRBV3-2) and TRBJ1-2; 7 bases fit TRBD1. This CDR3 is 15 amino acids long. Germline loops: CDR1 LGHDT, CDR2 YNNKEL (reference sequence). V dropped 4 bases and J dropped 0; count of bases not matched to a gene: 5. The CDR3 coding sequence is TGTGCCAGCAGCCCCGGGACAGTGACTAACTATGGCTACACCTTC. This encodes CASSPGTVTNYGYTF.

The CDR3 bases are TGTGCCAGCAGTTTCGACAGAATGCACGAGCAGTACTTC. This translates into CASSFDRMHEQYF. The chain recombines TRBV27 with TRBJ2-7, with D perhaps TRBD1 (5 bases). The CDR3 has 13 residues. V was clipped by 3 bases and J by 5 bases, with 11 bases between them. Germline V gene data show CDR1 as MNHEY and CDR2 as SMNVEV (reference sequence).

This chain joins TRBV10-3 and TRBJ1-3; 8 bases map to TRBD1. The CDR3 runs 14 residues. V lost 6 bases and J lost 4; bases outside the gene matches: 5. CDR1 is ENHRY and CDR2 is SYGVKD in the germline V gene. CDR3 in DNA: TGTGCCATCAGCCGAACAGGGGGGGGAAACACCATATATTTT. This codes for CAISRTGGGNTIYF.

The V gene is TRBV5-6, the J gene TRBJ2-3, with 11 bases identical to TRBD1. V was pared by 4 bases and J by 3 bases, with 7 bases of the junction left unmatched. The CDR3 runs to 16 residues. Germline CDR1 and CDR2: SGHDT and YYEEEE. Here the CDR3 DNA reads TGTGCCAGCAGCCCCCTTGGGACAGGGGGAACAGATACGCAGTATTTT. Encoded protein: CASSPLGTGGTDTQYF. Based on the CDR3 plus reference TRBV5-6 and TRBJ2-3, the full variable domain is DAGVTQSPTHLIKTRGQQVTLRCSPKSGHDTVSWYQQALGQGPQFIFQYYEEEERQRGNFPDRFSGHQFPNYSSELNVNALLLGDSALYLCASSPLGTGGTDTQYFGPGTRLTVL.

The V and J genes are TRBV6-6 and TRBJ2-5; D gene ambiguous. The CDR3 has 11 residues. The V gene lost 10 bases and the J gene lost 4 bases, with 10 bases spanning the gap. Germline V gene data show CDR1 as MNHNY and CDR2 as SVGAGI (reference sequence). CDR3 sequence: CATTSGETQYF. The CDR3 bases are TGTGCCACGACATCTGGAGAGACCCAGTACTTC.

This clone was counted a single time. V is TRBV5-6 and J is TRBJ2-2; 11 bases are shared with TRBD2. The length of the CDR3 is 16 residues. Per germline, CDR1 SGHDT and CDR2 YYEEEE. J gave up 4 bases and V 5 bases, and 7 bases lay outside the gene matches. CDR3 DNA: TGTGCCAGCAGTGACGCAGGGACTAGCGGCACCGGGGAGCTGTTTTTT. Its protein is CASSDAGTSGTGELFF.

V is TRBV6-5 and J is TRBJ2-1, with unresolved D. CDR1 and CDR2 (germline): MNHEY, SVGAGI. The CDR3 has 11 amino acids. V was trimmed by 6 bases and J by 4 bases, leaving 4 bases between them. Here the CDR3 reads CASRTYNEQFF. CDR3 DNA: TGTGCCAGCAGAACTTACAATGAGCAGTTCTTC.

The chain couples TRBV5-3 to TRBJ1-5; TRBD1 might be the D (5 bases). TRBV5-3 is placed among ORFs of uncertain function. This CDR3 has 18 amino acids. V shed 6 bases and J shed 6 bases, with 28 bases lying between them. The CDR3, as DNA: TGTGCCAGAACCCCGACTCAGGAGCGGGGGGACTCATTTCAGCCCCAGCATTTT. Its protein product is CARTPTQERGDSFQPQHF.

The chain uses TRBV15 and TRBJ2-1; 10 nucleotides match TRBD2. The CDR3 is 16 amino acids. With V trimmed by 1 base and J by 5 bases, 5 bases remained unmatched. Germline V CDR1 and CDR2: LNHNV, YYDKDF (reference sequence). The CDR3: CATSRGRGLANNEQFF. As DNA, the CDR3 is TGTGCCACCAGCAGAGGAAGGGGACTAGCGAACAATGAGCAGTTCTTC.

The chain is built from TRBV7-2 and TRBJ1-2; D gene uncertain. The CDR3 runs 12 residues. V was cut by 5 bases and J by 0 bases, with 4 bases left in between. Germline CDR1 SGHTA, CDR2 FQGNSA. For the CDR3, the DNA is TGTGCCAGCAGCCCCTCTAACTATGGCTACACCTTC. Its translation: CASSPSNYGYTF. The whole variable domain, remainder taken from reference TRBV7-2 and TRBJ1-2, is GAGVSQSPSNKVTEKGKDVELRCDPISGHTALYWYRQSLGQGLEFLIYFQGNSAPDKSGLPSDRFSAERTGGSVSTLTIQRTQQEDSAVYLCASSPSNYGYTFGSGTRLTVV.

The chain joins TRBV7-2 to TRBJ1-2; D ambiguous. CDR1 is SGHTA, CDR2 FQGNSA, per germline. Trimming stripped 5 bases from V and 8 bases from J, with 9 bases between. The CDR3 consists of 11 residues. The CDR3 coding sequence is TGTGCCAGCAGCCCCGGGGTGGGCTACACCTTC. This encodes CASSPGVGYTF. The variable domain in full, completed from reference TRBV7-2 and TRBJ1-2, reads GAGVSQSPSNKVTEKGKDVELRCDPISGHTALYWYRQSLGQGLEFLIYFQGNSAPDKSGLPSDRFSAERTGGSVSTLTIQRTQQEDSAVYLCASSPGVGYTFGSGTRLTVV.

CDR3 DNA: TGTGCCAGCAGCCTATCTGGTGGGGCCGCGAACACCGGGGAGCTGTTTTTT. The encoded protein is CASSLSGGAANTGELFF. The gene calls are TRBV7-3 and TRBJ2-2; a weak D match, TRBD1 (5 bases). CDR3 length: 17 amino acids. Trimming removed 5 bases from V and 0 bases from J, with 16 bases in between. Germline CDR1 SGHTA, CDR2 FQGTGA.